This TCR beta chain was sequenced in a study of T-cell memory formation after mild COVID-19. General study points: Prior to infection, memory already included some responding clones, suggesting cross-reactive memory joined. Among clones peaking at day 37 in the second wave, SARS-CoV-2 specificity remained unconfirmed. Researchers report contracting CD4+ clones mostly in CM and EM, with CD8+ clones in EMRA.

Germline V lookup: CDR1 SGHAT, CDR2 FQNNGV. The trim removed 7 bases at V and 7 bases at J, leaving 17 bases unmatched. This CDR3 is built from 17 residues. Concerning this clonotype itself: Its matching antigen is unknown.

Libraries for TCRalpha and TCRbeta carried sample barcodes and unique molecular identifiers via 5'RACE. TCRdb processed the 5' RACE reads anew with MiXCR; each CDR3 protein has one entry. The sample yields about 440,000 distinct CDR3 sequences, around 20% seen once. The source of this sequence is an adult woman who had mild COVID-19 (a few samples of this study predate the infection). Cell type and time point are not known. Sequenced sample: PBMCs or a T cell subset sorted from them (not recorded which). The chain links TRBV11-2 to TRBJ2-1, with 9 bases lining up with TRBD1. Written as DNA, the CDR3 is TGTGCCAGCACCCCCCGAGGGGGACAGGGTCTTGGGAATGAGCAGTTCTTC. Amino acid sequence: CASTPRGGQGLGNEQFF.